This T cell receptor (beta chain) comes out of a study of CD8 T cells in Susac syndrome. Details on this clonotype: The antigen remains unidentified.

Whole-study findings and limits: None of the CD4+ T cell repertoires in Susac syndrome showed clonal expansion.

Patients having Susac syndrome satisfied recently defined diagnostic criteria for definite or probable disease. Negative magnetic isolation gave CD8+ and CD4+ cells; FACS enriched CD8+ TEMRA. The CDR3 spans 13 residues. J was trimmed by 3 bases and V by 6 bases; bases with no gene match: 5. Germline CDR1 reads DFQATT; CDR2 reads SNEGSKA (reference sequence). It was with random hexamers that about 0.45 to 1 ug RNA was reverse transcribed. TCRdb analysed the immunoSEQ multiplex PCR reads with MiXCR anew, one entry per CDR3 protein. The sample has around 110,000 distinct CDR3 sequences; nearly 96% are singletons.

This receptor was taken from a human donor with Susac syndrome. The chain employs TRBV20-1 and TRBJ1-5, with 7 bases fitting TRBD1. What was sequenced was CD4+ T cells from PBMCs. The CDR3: CSAHGQANQPQHF. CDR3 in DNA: TGCAGTGCCCACGGACAGGCCAATCAGCCCCAGCATTTT.